These 32 T cell receptor beta chains came from one sample sequenced in a study of cytomegalovirus exposure and HLA in healthy donors. Using immunoSEQ multiplex PCR, the repertoire was profiled, and TCRdb retains in-frame clones only, with some absent. Among 200,000 or so clones listed, approximately 82% were seen once. Sequencing input: PBMCs. The source is a woman in her twenties or thirties in good health and CMV-seropositive.

This chain uses TRBV2 with TRBJ2-1, with TRBD1 identical over 11 bases. J lost 6 bases, V lost 6 bases, and 7 bases had no gene match. CDR3 length equals 15 residues. The V gene's germline CDR1 is SNHLY and CDR2 FYNNEI. In DNA form, the CDR3 reads TGTGCCAGCAGCACCACCGGGACAGGGGGCAATGAGCAGTTCTTC. It translates to CASSTTGTGGNEQFF.

The rearrangement joins TRBV28 to TRBJ2-7, with D unclear. CDR1 and CDR2 from the germline V gene are MDHEN and SYDVKM. The V gene lost 5 bases and the J gene lost 1 base, with 3 bases spanning the gap. The length of the CDR3 is 11 residues. CDR3 sequence (DNA): TGTGCCAGCAGTGCGTCCTACGAGCAGTACTTC. Its protein product is CASSASYEQYF.

The gene calls are TRBV5-4 and TRBJ1-1, with TRBD1 matching over 7 bases. The trim removed 5 bases at V and 4 bases at J, leaving 8 bases unmatched. The CDR3 consists of 14 residues. Germline values: CDR1 SGHNT, CDR2 YYREEE (reference sequence). The CDR3 DNA reads TGTGCCAGCAGAAAAAGACAGGGCCCCACTGAAGCTTTCTTT. This gives the protein CASRKRQGPTEAFF.

The V gene is TRBV25-1, the J gene TRBJ1-1, with D maybe TRBD1 (5 bases). The CDR3 is made up of 18 amino acids. Germline values: CDR1 MGHDK, CDR2 SYGVNS. Trimming stripped 2 bases from V and 3 bases from J, with 22 bases between. The CDR3: CASSEAFSGQSLDTEAFF. CDR3 DNA sequence: TGTGCCAGCAGTGAAGCCTTCTCAGGGCAAAGTCTAGACACTGAAGCTTTCTTT.

The chain links TRBV7-9 to TRBJ2-3; TRBD2 matches at 7 bases. CDR3 length: 12 residues. The junction had 4 bases not matched to a gene; V was cut back by 3 bases and J by 10 bases. Looked up from germline, CDR1 is SEHNR and CDR2 is FQNEAQ (reference sequence). CDR3: CASSFSGRAQYF. CDR3 sequence (DNA): TGTGCCAGCAGCTTTAGCGGGCGTGCGCAGTATTTT.

The chain carries TRBV5-1 and TRBJ1-3; D unclear. Looked up from germline, CDR1 is SGHRS and CDR2 is YFSETQ. V lost 1 base, J lost 4 bases, and 12 bases lay in between. CDR3 size: 15 residues. Here the CDR3 reads CASSLSGGQGNTIYF. The CDR3 DNA reads TGCGCCAGCAGCTTGAGCGGAGGGCAAGGAAACACCATATATTTT.

The table lists this clone with a few counts. J is TRBJ1-3 and V is TRBV5-4; 11 bases fit TRBD1. Trimming removed 4 bases from V and 4 bases from J; junction bases left unmatched: 10. Germline lookup yields CDR1 SGHNT and CDR2 YYREEE (reference sequence). The CDR3 runs 17 residues. CDR3 sequence reads: CASSRGGQGASGNTIYF. Here the CDR3 DNA reads TGTGCCAGCAGCAGGGGAGGACAGGGGGCGTCAGGAAACACCATATATTTT.

The chain uses TRBV29-1 and TRBJ1-3; D gene unclear. V gave up 6 bases and J gave up 3 bases, with 9 bases separating them. Germline V gene data show CDR1 as SQVTM and CDR2 as ANQGSEA. The CDR3 is 12 residues long. Here the CDR3 reads CSVRSIGNTIYF. CDR3 bases: TGCAGCGTCCGGAGCATTGGAAACACCATATATTTT.

V gene TRBV19 combines with J gene TRBJ1-1; D might be TRBD1 (6 bases). The CDR3 has 17 residues. In germline, CDR1 is LNHDA, CDR2 SQIVND (reference sequence). V was shortened by 5 bases and J by 1 base, with 20 bases between the two germline ends. The CDR3 nucleotides read TGTGCCAGTAGTCGCCTAGATGGACCGGGACAGAACACTGAAGCTTTCTTT. Translated, it gives CASSRLDGPGQNTEAFF.

This chain links TRBV6-5 with TRBJ1-5; possibly TRBD1 for D (6 bases). The CDR3 runs to 15 residues. CDR1 and CDR2 (germline): MNHEY, SVGAGI. The V gene lost 6 bases and the J gene lost 0 bases, with 12 bases spanning the gap. DNA for the CDR3: TGTGCCAGCAGGCGACAGGCTTATAGCAATCAGCCCCAGCATTTT. Translation gives CASRRQAYSNQPQHF.

The chain uses TRBV29-1 and TRBJ2-7, with 7 bases matching TRBD1. Germline CDR1 SQVTM, CDR2 ANQGSEA. The CDR3 is 12 amino acids. Trimming took 7 bases from V and 7 from J; bases not matched to a gene: 10. DNA for the CDR3: TGCAGCGGACGACGACAGGGCGGTGAGCAGTACTTC. Its translation is CSGRRQGGEQYF.

The rearrangement links TRBV25-1 to TRBJ1-1, with D unresolved. The CDR3 extends over 11 amino acids. Germline V gives CDR1 MGHDK, CDR2 SYGVNS. The V end was cut by 7 bases, the J end by 7 bases, with 10 bases between. The CDR3: CASTSVHEAFF. The CDR3 DNA reads TGTGCCAGCACCTCAGTACATGAAGCTTTCTTT.

This clone was observed a few times. The V gene is TRBV10-3, the J gene TRBJ1-1; D perhaps matches TRBD1 (6 bases). V dropped 8 bases and J dropped 9 bases, with 10 bases sitting between them. CDR1 ENHRY and CDR2 SYGVKD come from the germline V gene. This CDR3 is 10 amino acids long. CDR3 residues: CAIGGPKAFF. In DNA form, the CDR3 reads TGTGCCATCGGGGGCCCGAAAGCTTTCTTT.

This clone has a handful of counts. The chain combines TRBV6-1 with TRBJ2-1; no firm D call. Between the trimmed V and J ends, which lost 2 bases and 4 bases, there was a span of 6 bases. Looked up from germline, CDR1 is MNHNS and CDR2 is SASEGT. The CDR3 loop spans 13 amino acids. The CDR3 protein is CASSENYYNEQFF. CDR3 coding DNA: TGTGCCAGCAGTGAAAACTATTACAATGAGCAGTTCTTC.

This clone came up once. The chain couples TRBV29-1 to TRBJ1-1; 7 nucleotides agree with TRBD1. The CDR3 has 13 residues. The J segment lost 8 bases and the V segment lost 7 bases, leaving 13 bases of the junction unmatched. Germline V gene lookup returns CDR1 SQVTM and CDR2 ANQGSEA. The CDR3 loop reads CSAALSTDREAFF. DNA for the CDR3: TGCAGCGCTGCATTATCAACGGACAGGGAAGCTTTCTTT.

The V and J genes are TRBV2 and TRBJ2-5; D might be TRBD1 (6 bases). The germline V and J ends were trimmed by 7 bases and 1 base, with 10 bases remaining between them. In germline, CDR1 is SNHLY, CDR2 FYNNEI. The CDR3 runs to 13 residues. Written as DNA, the CDR3 is TGTGCCAGCACTCTGGACAGCCAAGAGACCCAGTACTTC. Encoded protein: CASTLDSQETQYF. Drawing the rest from reference TRBV2 and TRBJ2-5, the complete variable domain is EPEVTQTPSHQVTQMGQEVILRCVPISNHLYFYWYRQILGQKVEFLVSFYNNEISEKSEIFDDQFSVERPDGSNFTLKIRSTKLEDSAMYFCASTLDSQETQYFGPGTRLLVL.

The V gene is TRBV29-1, the J gene TRBJ2-3; 9 nucleotides match TRBD1. The CDR3 spans 13 residues. V shed 7 bases, J shed 4 bases, and the junction held 6 bases outside the gene matches. Germline assignment: CDR1 SQVTM and CDR2 ANQGSEA. CDR3 amino acids: CSAKQGASDTQYF. Written as DNA, the CDR3 is TGCAGCGCAAAACAGGGGGCATCAGATACGCAGTATTTT.

The chain joins TRBV28 to TRBJ2-3, with TRBD1 matching 7 bases. J gave up 0 bases and V 7 bases, and 7 bases lay outside the gene matches. CDR3 length: 15 amino acids. In germline, CDR1 is MDHEN, CDR2 SYDVKM. CDR3 sequence: CASNAGGTSTDTQYF. DNA for the CDR3: TGTGCCAGCAATGCAGGGGGAACTAGCACAGATACGCAGTATTTT.

This clone was seen just once. This chain uses TRBV5-6 with TRBJ2-7, with 9 nucleotides matching TRBD1. CDR3 size: 14 residues. Germline lookup yields CDR1 SGHDT and CDR2 YYEEEE. V was clipped by 4 bases and J by 5 bases; unmatched bases: 7. This CDR3 is CASSQWTGDNEQYF. CDR3 nucleotides: TGTGCCAGCAGCCAATGGACAGGGGATAACGAGCAGTACTTC.

The chain links TRBV28 to TRBJ2-3; 11 positions match TRBD1. CDR1 MDHEN and CDR2 SYDVKM come from the germline V gene. The trim removed 10 bases at V and 6 bases at J, leaving 18 bases unmatched. The CDR3 runs 17 residues. The CDR3 loop reads CATHSWTGQGVGDTQYF. CDR3 nucleotide sequence: TGTGCCACCCACTCTTGGACGGGACAGGGGGTAGGGGATACGCAGTATTTT.

The V gene is TRBV7-9, the J gene TRBJ2-2; D might be TRBD1 (6 bases). The CDR3 totals 14 residues. Germline loops: CDR1 SEHNR, CDR2 FQNEAQ (reference sequence). The V end was cut by 9 bases, the J end by 0 bases, with 11 bases between. As DNA, the CDR3 is TGTGCCAGGGGGACACGAACGAACACCGGGGAGCTGTTTTTT. Amino acid sequence: CARGTRTNTGELFF.

The chain employs TRBV5-6 and TRBJ2-5; D is possibly TRBD2 (5 bases). Germline-derived CDR1 and CDR2 are SGHDT and YYEEEE. Trimming took 0 bases from V and 2 from J, leaving 11 bases between them. This CDR3 spans 15 amino acids. Here the CDR3 reads CASSLGPGRQETQYF. Here the CDR3 DNA reads TGTGCCAGCAGCTTGGGACCGGGGAGACAAGAGACCCAGTACTTC.

The chain uses TRBV7-9 and TRBJ2-7; D remains ambiguous. The CDR3 loop spans 11 amino acids. The V and J ends lost 5 bases and 3 bases respectively, with 5 bases between them. CDR1 and CDR2 from the germline V gene are SEHNR and FQNEAQ (reference sequence). CDR3 bases: TGTGCCAGCAGCCCTAACTACGAGCAGTACTTC. This codes for CASSPNYEQYF.

The CDR3 protein is CASSFRPNYGYTF. The CDR3 bases are TGTGCCAGCAGTTTCAGGCCTAACTATGGCTACACCTTC. This sequence joins TRBV27 and TRBJ1-2; unclear D gene. V shed 3 bases and J shed 0 bases, with 5 bases lying between them. Germline-derived CDR1 and CDR2 are MNHEY and SMNVEV (reference sequence). This CDR3 has 13 residues.

There are a few counts of this clone. The chain joins TRBV6-6 to TRBJ2-7, with a weak D call TRBD2 (5 bases). The ends were cut back, 6 bases at V and 0 bases at J, with 15 bases in the middle. The CDR3 extends over 15 amino acids. In germline, CDR1 is MNHNY, CDR2 SVGAGI (reference sequence). The CDR3 reads CASSPQSGSSYEQYF. The CDR3, as DNA: TGTGCCAGCAGCCCTCAGAGCGGTAGCTCCTACGAGCAGTACTTC.

The V and J genes are TRBV5-5 and TRBJ2-1; 11 bases agree with TRBD2. The CDR3 length is 17 residues. Germline V lookup: CDR1 SGHKS, CDR2 YYEKEE (reference sequence). Trimming took 3 bases from V and 5 from J; bases not matched to a gene: 10. CDR3 sequence: CASSSRPGTSGNNEQFF. CDR3 in DNA: TGTGCCAGCAGCTCACGCCCCGGGACTAGCGGTAACAATGAGCAGTTCTTC.

This clone was seen a single time. The chain employs TRBV19 and TRBJ2-1; 11 bases are shared with TRBD1. Germline assignment: CDR1 LNHDA and CDR2 SQIVND (reference sequence). V dropped 5 bases and J dropped 6; count of bases not matched to a gene: 3. The CDR3 runs to 14 residues. The chain's CDR3 is CASSGTGGTNEQFF. In nucleotides, the CDR3 is TGTGCCAGTAGTGGGACAGGGGGGACCAATGAGCAGTTCTTC.

The V gene is TRBV19, the J gene TRBJ2-7; TRBD1 might be the D (5 bases). Germline V lookup: CDR1 LNHDA, CDR2 SQIVND (reference sequence). CDR3 length: 14 residues. V shed 4 bases and J shed 2 bases, with 12 bases lying between them. This chain's CDR3 is CASSNTVDTYEQYF. The CDR3 DNA is TGTGCCAGTAGTAATACGGTGGACACCTACGAGCAGTACTTC.

This clone has more than one count but fewer than ten. This sequence joins TRBV6-6 and TRBJ1-1, with 9 bases identical to TRBD1. Unmatched junction bases numbered 5, after V lost 5 bases and J lost 1 base. The CDR3 is 15 residues long. From germline, CDR1 is MNHNY and CDR2 SVGAGI (reference sequence). The chain's CDR3 is CASSKIQGANTEAFF. The CDR3 bases are TGTGCCAGCAGTAAAATACAGGGGGCGAACACTGAAGCTTTCTTT.

The chain employs TRBV5-4 and TRBJ1-2; weak D call: TRBD1 (5 bases). Trimming removed 2 bases at V and 7 bases at J, with 18 bases between. Germline values: CDR1 SGHNT, CDR2 YYREEE (reference sequence). The CDR3 extends over 15 amino acids. The CDR3 coding sequence is TGTGCCAGCAGCTTAGCGGGGGTGGCCGTGGGTGGCTACACCTTC. Its translation is CASSLAGVAVGGYTF.

The chain employs TRBV19 and TRBJ2-7; 8 nucleotides agree with TRBD1. In germline, CDR1 is LNHDA, CDR2 SQIVND (reference sequence). The CDR3 runs 13 residues. With V trimmed by 10 bases and J by 6 bases, 11 bases remained unmatched. DNA for the CDR3: TGTGCCACGGCCCAGGGGGCTCCAGGCGAGCAGTACTTC. Translated: CATAQGAPGEQYF.

The chain is built from TRBV5-1 and TRBJ2-7, with 10 bases fitting TRBD1. Germline CDR1 is SGHRS and CDR2 is YFSETQ. Trimming took 7 bases from V and 6 from J; bases not matched to a gene: 13. The CDR3 spans 15 residues. The CDR3 sequence is CASCLWGQGTVEQYF. The CDR3 DNA is TGCGCCAGCTGTCTCTGGGGACAGGGGACCGTCGAGCAGTACTTC. The variable domain in full, with the rest retrieved from reference TRBV5-1 and TRBJ2-7, is KAGVTQTPRYLIKTRGQQVTLSCSPISGHRSVSWYQQTPGQGLQFLFEYFSETQRNKGNFPGRFSGRQFSNSRSEMNVSTLELGDSALYLCASCLWGQGTVEQYFGPGTRLTVT.